A single sample gave rise to the 21 T cell receptor beta chains below, sequenced in a study of shared clonotypes between healthy human individuals. Profiling relied on immunoSEQ multiplex PCR, and the TCRdb table lists in-frame clones only, not all of them. In the table there are some 200,000 clones, 65% to 70% of which are singletons. The sample was memory CD4+ T cells sorted from blood. Subset given: CD45RA-negative fraction. Every receptor here comes from a man aged 30-40 years in good health.

There are a few counts of this clone. The CDR3 bases are TGCGCCAGCAGCACTGGGACAGGATGGGAGACCCAGTACTTC. Translated: CASSTGTGWETQYF. The chain combines TRBV5-1 with TRBJ2-5, with 8 bases matching TRBD1. Looked up from germline, CDR1 is SGHRS and CDR2 is YFSETQ. V shed 4 bases and J 5 bases; nucleotides not matched to a gene: 7. The CDR3 has 14 residues.

The chain uses TRBV5-5 and TRBJ2-1; maybe TRBD2 (5 bases). Germline CDR1 and CDR2: SGHKS and YYEKEE (reference sequence). This CDR3 has 14 residues. Trimming shortened V by 8 bases and J by 16 bases, and 28 bases separated the two germline ends. CDR3 DNA: TGTGCCAGTATGAGGGTGGAAGTAGGCGGGCAAATCTTCTTC. Translation: CASMRVEVGGQIFF. Complete variable domain (other parts from reference TRBV5-5 and TRBJ2-1): DAGVTQSPTHLIKTRGQQVTLRCSPISGHKSVSWYQQVLGQGPQFIFQYYEKEERGRGNFPDRFSARQFPNYSSELNVNALLLGDSALYLCASMRVEVGGQIFFGPGTRLTVL.

Of note for this clone: The sample holds other DNA sequences that translate to the same CDR3. The CDR3 reads CASSEQSNQPQHF. The CDR3 DNA reads as TGTGCCAGCAGTGAGCAGAGCAATCAGCCCCAGCATTTT. The chain joins TRBV2 to TRBJ1-5; D unresolved. There are 13 residues in the CDR3. The V gene's germline CDR1 is SNHLY and CDR2 FYNNEI. The V end lost 3 bases, the J end lost 1 base, and 4 bases lay between the germline ends.

This clone showed up just a few times. This same CDR3 is encoded by further DNA sequences in the sample. The chain is built from TRBV27 and TRBJ2-7, with a possible D match to TRBD2 (6 bases). The length of the CDR3 is 20 residues. V lost 2 bases and J 3 bases, leaving 29 bases between the germline ends. Germline loops: CDR1 MNHEY, CDR2 SMNVEV (reference sequence). In DNA, the CDR3 is TGTGCCAGCAGTTTAGGCCGTGGAACGGGAGTAGAATTGGCGGGCTACGAGCAGTACTTC. It codes for CASSLGRGTGVELAGYEQYF.

This chain links TRBV5-5 with TRBJ2-5; D may be TRBD2 (6 bases). V dropped 4 bases and J dropped 5 bases, with 15 bases sitting between them. The CDR3 covers 14 residues. In germline, CDR1 is SGHKS, CDR2 YYEKEE (reference sequence). The CDR3 DNA reads TGTGCCAGCAGCCGGGAGATATCGTGGGAGACCCAGTACTTC. Its translation: CASSREISWETQYF. Supplemented by reference TRBV5-5 and TRBJ2-5, the full variable domain reads DAGVTQSPTHLIKTRGQQVTLRCSPISGHKSVSWYQQVLGQGPQFIFQYYEKEERGRGNFPDRFSARQFPNYSSELNVNALLLGDSALYLCASSREISWETQYFGPGTRLLVL.

The chain recombines TRBV5-4 with TRBJ2-5; TRBD2 matches 8 bases. Germline CDR1 and CDR2: SGHNT and YYREEE (reference sequence). CDR3 length equals 16 residues. V lost 1 base and J lost 5; bases outside the gene matches: 10. CDR3 loop: CASSLPAGVQGETQYF. Written as DNA, the CDR3 is TGTGCCAGCAGCTTGCCAGCGGGAGTCCAGGGGGAGACCCAGTACTTC.

DNA of the CDR3: TGTGCCATCAGTGAGCCAGGGACCCCCTACAATGAGCAGTTCTTC. Residues: CAISEPGTPYNEQFF. The chain recombines TRBV10-3 with TRBJ2-1, with D perhaps given as TRBD1 or TRBD2 (5 bases each). V gave up 2 bases and J gave up 2 bases, with 10 bases separating them. Germline V gene data show CDR1 as ENHRY and CDR2 as SYGVKD. The CDR3 is made up of 15 amino acids.

The chain combines TRBV6-5 with TRBJ2-3, with 11 bases lining up with TRBD2. Germline V gene lookup returns CDR1 MNHEY and CDR2 SVGAGI. There are 14 residues in the CDR3. The V and J ends lost 4 bases and 5 bases, in that order; junction bases with no gene match: 2. The DNA of the CDR3 is TGTGCCAGCAGTTTAGCGGGAGGGGAAGATACGCAGTATTTT. It specifies CASSLAGGEDTQYF.

This clone appeared many times. V usage is TRBV7-8 and J usage is TRBJ2-3; 9 bases are a match to TRBD1. There are 12 residues in the CDR3. The V gene end was trimmed by 5 bases and the J gene end by 14 bases; junction bases not matched to a gene: 8. Germline V gene lookup returns CDR1 SGHVS and CDR2 FQNEAQ. CDR3 coding DNA: TGTGCCAGCAGCCTCGACAGGGGGAGAGGGTATTTT. Its protein product is CASSLDRGRGYF.

CDR3 nucleotide sequence: TGTGCCAGCAGCAGGGAAATCACCGGGGAGCTGTTTTTT. Its protein product is CASSREITGELFF. The chain joins TRBV6-4 to TRBJ2-2, with a tentative D call TRBD1 (5 bases). CDR3 length: 13 residues. V dropped 6 bases and J dropped 4 bases, with 9 bases sitting between them. Germline V CDR1 and CDR2: MRHNA, SNTAGT.

The chain joins TRBV11-2 to TRBJ2-1; 7 bases agree with TRBD2. The CDR3 has 15 amino acids. The junction had 9 bases not matched to a gene; V was cut back by 6 bases and J by 4 bases. Germline V CDR1 and CDR2: SGHAT, FQNNGV. The CDR3 nucleotides read TGTGCCAGCAGAGGATTAGCTAGCGGTTACAATGAGCAGTTCTTC. Translated: CASRGLASGYNEQFF.

This clone has at least ten counts. V is TRBV5-4 and J is TRBJ2-3; 8 bases are shared with TRBD2. This CDR3 has 14 residues. Per germline, CDR1 SGHNT and CDR2 YYREEE (reference sequence). The V and J ends lost 2 bases and 4 bases, in that order; junction bases with no gene match: 3. In DNA, the CDR3 is TGTGCCAGCAGCTTAAGCGGGAGCGCAGATACGCAGTATTTT. Its protein product is CASSLSGSADTQYF. Based on the CDR3 plus reference TRBV5-4 and TRBJ2-3, the full variable domain is ETGVTQSPTHLIKTRGQQVTLRCSSQSGHNTVSWYQQALGQGPQFIFQYYREEENGRGNFPPRFSGLQFPNYSSELNVNALELDDSALYLCASSLSGSADTQYFGPGTRLTVL.

V is TRBV5-4 and J is TRBJ2-3, with TRBD2 as a possible D gene (6 bases). With 4 bases removed from V and 0 bases from J, the gap between germline ends came to 15 bases. Germline V gene lookup returns CDR1 SGHNT and CDR2 YYREEE (reference sequence). This CDR3 has 16 amino acids. For the CDR3, the DNA is TGTGCCAGCAGCCCTGGTGGGAGGACTAGCACAGATACGCAGTATTTT. Amino acids: CASSPGGRTSTDTQYF.

V is TRBV6-4 and J is TRBJ2-3; 10 bases agree with TRBD2. Germline CDR1 is MRHNA and CDR2 is SNTAGT. V dropped 8 bases and J dropped 4; count of bases not matched to a gene: 6. This CDR3 is 14 amino acids long. CDR3 in amino acids: CASALAGESDTQYF. DNA for the CDR3: TGTGCCAGCGCTCTAGCGGGAGAATCAGATACGCAGTATTTT.

The chain has TRBV18 and TRBJ1-1; 7 nucleotides agree with TRBD1. The CDR3 is made up of 14 amino acids. Germline V gene lookup returns CDR1 KGHSH and CDR2 LQKENI. With V trimmed by 8 bases and J by 2 bases, 8 bases remained unmatched. CDR3 region: CASRPRDRNTEAFF. DNA of the CDR3: TGTGCCAGCCGACCTAGGGACAGAAACACTGAAGCTTTCTTT.

This chain uses TRBV5-1 with TRBJ1-1; 10 bases line up with TRBD1. The V gene's germline CDR1 is SGHRS and CDR2 YFSETQ. The V and J ends lost 4 bases and 4 bases, in that order; junction bases with no gene match: 4. This CDR3 is built from 14 residues. Here the CDR3 reads CASSRQGAGTEAFF. CDR3 DNA sequence: TGCGCCAGCAGCAGACAGGGGGCTGGCACTGAAGCTTTCTTT.

There are a few counts of this clone. The rearrangement links TRBV18 to TRBJ2-5, with a weak D call TRBD1 (5 bases). The germline gives CDR1 KGHSH, CDR2 LQKENI. The CDR3 is 15 amino acids. Between the trimmed V and J ends, which lost 4 bases and 0 bases, there was a span of 12 bases. CDR3 nucleotides: TGTGCCAGCTCACAGGGGTTGCCGTACCAAGAGACCCAGTACTTC. Translating gives CASSQGLPYQETQYF.

This clone was seen a handful of times. The chain uses TRBV7-8 and TRBJ2-2; unclear D gene. Germline CDR1 is SGHVS and CDR2 is FQNEAQ. CDR3 size: 12 residues. V was shortened by 1 base and J by 13 bases, with 10 bases between the two germline ends. CDR3 sequence (DNA): TGTGCCAGCAGCTTAGGTGTGGACGCGCTGTTTTTT. It specifies CASSLGVDALFF.

The chain joins TRBV2 to TRBJ1-5, with TRBD1 matching 10 bases. V was pared by 7 bases and J by 1 base, with 13 bases of the junction left unmatched. The germline gives CDR1 SNHLY, CDR2 FYNNEI. The CDR3 is 18 amino acids. CDR3 sequence (DNA): TGTGCCAGCAACGCAGGGACAGGGGTGTTTGGCAGCAATCAGCCCCAGCATTTT. It codes for CASNAGTGVFGSNQPQHF. The entire variable domain, with the rest obtained from reference TRBV2 and TRBJ1-5, is as follows: EPEVTQTPSHQVTQMGQEVILRCVPISNHLYFYWYRQILGQKVEFLVSFYNNEISEKSEIFDDQFSVERPDGSNFTLKIRSTKLEDSAMYFCASNAGTGVFGSNQPQHFGDGTRLSIL.

The chain carries TRBV18 and TRBJ1-2; a possible D gene is TRBD1 (5 bases). The germline CDR1 and CDR2 sequences are KGHSH and LQKENI. V lost 3 bases and J 5 bases, leaving 10 bases between the germline ends. The CDR3 runs to 13 residues. The CDR3 DNA reads TGTGCCAGCTCACCCCCGGCAGGGTATGGCTACACCTTC. This gives the protein CASSPPAGYGYTF.

This clone was counted between two and nine times. This chain links TRBV2 with TRBJ2-1; 7 nucleotides align to TRBD1. The junction had 2 bases not matched to a gene; V was cut back by 6 bases and J by 3 bases. The CDR3 sequence is 13 residues long. Germline V gene lookup returns CDR1 SNHLY and CDR2 FYNNEI. The CDR3 sequence is CASSGDSYNEQFF. CDR3 in DNA: TGTGCCAGCAGCGGGGACAGCTACAATGAGCAGTTCTTC.